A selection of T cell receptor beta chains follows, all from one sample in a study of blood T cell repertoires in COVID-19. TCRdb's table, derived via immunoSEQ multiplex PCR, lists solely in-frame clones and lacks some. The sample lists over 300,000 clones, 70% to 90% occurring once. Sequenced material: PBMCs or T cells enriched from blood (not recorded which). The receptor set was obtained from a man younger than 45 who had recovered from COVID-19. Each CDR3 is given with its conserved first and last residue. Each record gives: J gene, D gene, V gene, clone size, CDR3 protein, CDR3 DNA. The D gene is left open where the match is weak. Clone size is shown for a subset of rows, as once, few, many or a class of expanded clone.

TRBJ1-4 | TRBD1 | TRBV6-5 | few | CASTGGMANEKLFF | TGTGCCAGCACAGGGGGCATGGCTAATGAAAAACTGTTTTTT
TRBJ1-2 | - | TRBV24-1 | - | CATSTVNYGYTF | TGTGCCACCAGCACAGTTAACTATGGCTACACCTTC
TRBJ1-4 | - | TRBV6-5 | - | CASSYSTGLNEKLFF | TGTGCCAGCAGTTACTCGACAGGACTTAATGAAAAACTGTTTTTT
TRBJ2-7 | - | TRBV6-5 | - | CASSPNYEQYF | TGTGCCAGCAGTCCAAACTACGAGCAGTACTTC
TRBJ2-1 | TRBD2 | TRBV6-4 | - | CASTPEPSGGYNEQFF | TGTGCCAGCACCCCGGAGCCTAGCGGGGGGTACAATGAGCAGTTCTTC
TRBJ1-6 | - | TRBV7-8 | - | CASSLATRFGDNSPLHF | TGTGCCAGCAGCTTAGCAACGCGTTTCGGGGATAATTCACCCCTCCACTTT
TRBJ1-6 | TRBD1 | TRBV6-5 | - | CASRETGGYSPLHF | TGTGCCAGCAGGGAGACAGGGGGCTATTCACCCCTCCACTTT
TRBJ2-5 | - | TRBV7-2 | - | CASSIRGTTRETQYF | TGTGCCAGCAGCATAAGGGGGACGACGCGGGAGACCCAGTACTTC
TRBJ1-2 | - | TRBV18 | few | CASSPLPSGEGYTF | TGTGCCAGCTCACCACTCCCTTCAGGGGAAGGCTACACCTTC
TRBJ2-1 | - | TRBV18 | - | CASSSIGGQLYNEQFF | TGTGCCAGCTCATCCATCGGCGGACAGCTATACAATGAGCAGTTCTTC
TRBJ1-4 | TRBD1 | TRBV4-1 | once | CASKQGAYGEKLFF | TGCGCCAGTAAACAGGGGGCGTACGGTGAAAAACTGTTTTTT
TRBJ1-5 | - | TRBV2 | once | CASGEGGRQPQHF | TGTGCTAGCGGGGAGGGAGGTAGGCAGCCCCAGCATTTT
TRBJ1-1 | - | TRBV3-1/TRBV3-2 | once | CASSQGSLNTEAFF | TGTGCCAGCAGCCAAGGTTCGTTGAACACTGAAGCTTTCTTT
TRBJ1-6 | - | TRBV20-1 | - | CSASTLGVGNSPLHF | TGCAGTGCAAGTACCCTCGGGGTAGGGAATTCACCCCTCCACTTT
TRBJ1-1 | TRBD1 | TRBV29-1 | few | CSVDRQGGPEAFF | TGCAGCGTTGACAGACAGGGGGGCCCTGAAGCTTTCTTT
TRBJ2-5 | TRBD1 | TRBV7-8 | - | CASSLTGGNLETQYF | TGTGCCAGCAGCTTGACAGGGGGAAACCTAGAGACCCAGTACTTC
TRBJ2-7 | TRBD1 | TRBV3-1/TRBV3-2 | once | CASSPRTGPYEQYF | TGTGCCAGCAGCCCACGGACAGGGCCCTACGAGCAGTACTTC
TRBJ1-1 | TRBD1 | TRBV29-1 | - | CSGAVAGGRIAFF | TGCAGCGGGGCGGTGGCAGGGGGCCGTATAGCTTTCTTT
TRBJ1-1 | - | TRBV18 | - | CASSPVAPKGDTEAFF | TGTGCCAGCTCACCAGTCGCGCCGAAGGGGGACACTGAAGCTTTCTTT
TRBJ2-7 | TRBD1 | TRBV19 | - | CASSDRGYEQYF | TGTGCCAGTAGTGACAGGGGCTACGAGCAGTACTTC
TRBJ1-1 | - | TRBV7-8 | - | CASSLPGTQGTEAFF | TGTGCCAGCAGCCTTCCAGGGACACAGGGCACTGAAGCTTTCTTT
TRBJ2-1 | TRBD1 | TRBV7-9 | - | CASSLRQGSYNEQFF | TGTGCCAGCAGCTTACGACAGGGTTCCTACAATGAGCAGTTCTTC
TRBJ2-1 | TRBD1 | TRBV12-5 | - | CASGLGTGGDEQFF | TGTGCTAGTGGTTTGGGGACAGGGGGCGATGAGCAGTTCTTC
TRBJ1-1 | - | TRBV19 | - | CASSIMAGDTEAFF | TGTGCCAGTAGTATCATGGCAGGGGACACTGAAGCTTTCTTT
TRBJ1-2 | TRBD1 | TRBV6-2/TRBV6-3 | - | CASSRTDRVYGYTF | TGTGCCAGCAGTCGGACGGACAGGGTTTATGGCTACACCTTC
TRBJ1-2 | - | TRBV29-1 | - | CSVDSGVSYGYTF | TGCAGCGTTGATTCAGGGGTCAGCTATGGCTACACCTTC
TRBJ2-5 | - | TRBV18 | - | CASSPRASGKETQYF | TGTGCCAGCTCACCACGGGCCTCGGGGAAAGAGACCCAGTACTTC
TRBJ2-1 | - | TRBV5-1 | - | CASKKNSGSSYNEQFF | TGCGCCAGCAAAAAAAACAGCGGTAGCTCCTACAATGAGCAGTTCTTC
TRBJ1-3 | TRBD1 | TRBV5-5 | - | CASSLEGPGQGRNTIYF | TGTGCCAGCAGCTTGGAGGGGCCGGGACAGGGTCGAAACACCATATATTTT
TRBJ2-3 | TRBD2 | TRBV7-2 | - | CASSLGTSGRDTQYF | TGTGCCAGCAGCCTGGGGACTAGCGGACGAGATACGCAGTATTTT
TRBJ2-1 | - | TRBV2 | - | CASMLQSYNEQFF | TGTGCCAGCATGTTGCAGTCCTACAATGAGCAGTTCTTC
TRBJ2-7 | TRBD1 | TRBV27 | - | CASSLSTTGDYEQYF | TGTGCCAGCAGTTTATCCACGACAGGGGACTACGAGCAGTACTTC
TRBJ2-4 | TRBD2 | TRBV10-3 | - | CAISERVAAGGLAKNIQYF | TGTGCCATCAGTGAGAGGGTTGCTGCGGGGGGACTAGCCAAAAACATTCAGTACTTC
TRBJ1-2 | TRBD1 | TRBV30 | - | CAWRETGDYGYTF | TGTGCCTGGAGGGAGACAGGGGACTATGGCTACACCTTC
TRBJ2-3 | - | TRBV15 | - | CATSRAEGGSKDTQYF | TGTGCCACCAGCAGAGCCGAAGGAGGAAGTAAAGATACGCAGTATTTT
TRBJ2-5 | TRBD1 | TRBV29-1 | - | CSVGTEETQYF | TGCAGCGTCGGGACAGAAGAGACCCAGTACTTC
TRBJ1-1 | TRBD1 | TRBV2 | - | CASSLGQKNTEAFF | TGTGCCAGCAGCTTGGGACAGAAGAACACTGAAGCTTTCTTT
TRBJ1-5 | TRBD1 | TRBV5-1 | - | CASSWGQGPYSNQPQHF | TGCGCCAGCAGCTGGGGACAGGGGCCTTATAGCAATCAGCCCCAGCATTTT
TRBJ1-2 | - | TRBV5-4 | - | CASSLRQSYGHTF | TGTGCCAGCAGCTTGCGACAGAGTTATGGCCACACCTTC
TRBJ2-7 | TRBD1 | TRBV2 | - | CASTLEGTGGDEQYF | TGTGCCAGCACCCTTGAAGGGACAGGGGGCGACGAGCAGTACTTC
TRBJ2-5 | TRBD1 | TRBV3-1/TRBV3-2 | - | CASSQDWDRVETQYF | TGTGCCAGCAGCCAAGATTGGGACAGGGTGGAGACCCAGTACTTC
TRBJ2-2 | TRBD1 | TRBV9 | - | CASSWTGVNTGELFF | TGTGCCAGCAGCTGGACAGGGGTTAACACCGGGGAGCTGTTTTTT
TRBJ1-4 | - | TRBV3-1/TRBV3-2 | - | CASSSGKNEKLFF | TGTGCCAGCAGCAGCGGAAAGAATGAAAAACTGTTTTTT
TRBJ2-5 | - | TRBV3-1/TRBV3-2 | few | CASSQAGLALTETQYF | TGTGCCAGCAGCCAAGCTGGGCTAGCGCTAACAGAGACCCAGTACTTC
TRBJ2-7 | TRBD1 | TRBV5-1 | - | CASRVGTGPYEQYF | TGCGCCAGCAGGGTCGGGACAGGGCCCTACGAGCAGTACTTC